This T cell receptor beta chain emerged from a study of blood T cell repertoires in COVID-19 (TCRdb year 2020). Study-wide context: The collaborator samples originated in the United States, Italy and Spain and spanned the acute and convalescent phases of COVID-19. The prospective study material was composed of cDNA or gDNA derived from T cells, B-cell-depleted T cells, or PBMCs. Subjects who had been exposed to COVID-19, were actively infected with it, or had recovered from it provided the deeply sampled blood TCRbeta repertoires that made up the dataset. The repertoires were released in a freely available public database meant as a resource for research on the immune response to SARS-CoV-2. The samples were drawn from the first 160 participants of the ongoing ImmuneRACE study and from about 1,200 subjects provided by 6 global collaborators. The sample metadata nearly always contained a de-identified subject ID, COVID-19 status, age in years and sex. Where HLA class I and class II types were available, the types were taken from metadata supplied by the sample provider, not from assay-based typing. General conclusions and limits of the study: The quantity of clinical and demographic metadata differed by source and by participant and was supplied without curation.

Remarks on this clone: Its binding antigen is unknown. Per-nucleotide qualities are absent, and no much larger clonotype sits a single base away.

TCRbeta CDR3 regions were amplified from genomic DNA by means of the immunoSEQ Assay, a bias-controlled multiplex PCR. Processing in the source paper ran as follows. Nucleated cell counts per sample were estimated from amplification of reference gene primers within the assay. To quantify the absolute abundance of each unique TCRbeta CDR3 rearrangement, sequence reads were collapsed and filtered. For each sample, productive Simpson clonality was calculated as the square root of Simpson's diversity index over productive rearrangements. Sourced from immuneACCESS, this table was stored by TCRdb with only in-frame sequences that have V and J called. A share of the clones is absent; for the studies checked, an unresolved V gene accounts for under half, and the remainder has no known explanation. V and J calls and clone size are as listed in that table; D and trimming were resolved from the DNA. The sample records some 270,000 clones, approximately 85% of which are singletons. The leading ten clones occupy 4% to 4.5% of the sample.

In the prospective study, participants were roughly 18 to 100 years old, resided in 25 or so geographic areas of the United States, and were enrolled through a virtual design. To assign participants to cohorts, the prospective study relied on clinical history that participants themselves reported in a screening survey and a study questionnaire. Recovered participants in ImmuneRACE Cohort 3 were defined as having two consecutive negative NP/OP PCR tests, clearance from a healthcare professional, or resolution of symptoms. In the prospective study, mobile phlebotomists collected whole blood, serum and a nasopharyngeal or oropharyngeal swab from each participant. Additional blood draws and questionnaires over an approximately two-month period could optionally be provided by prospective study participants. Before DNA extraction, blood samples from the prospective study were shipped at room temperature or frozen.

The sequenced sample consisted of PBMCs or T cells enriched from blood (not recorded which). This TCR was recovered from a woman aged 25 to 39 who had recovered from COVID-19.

This receptor carries the CDR3 CASSPGTGEKGAGELFF. The sequence in DNA is TGCGCCAGCAGCCCAGGGACAGGGGAGAAAGGGGCCGGGGAGCTGTTTTTT. The sequence links TRBV5-1 to TRBJ2-2; the central 10 bases match TRBD1. Trimming takes 4 bases off V and 6 bases off J; junction bases not matched to a gene: 12. CDR1 is given as SGHRS and CDR2 as YFSETQ, both from the germline V gene. Including cysteine and phenylalanine, the CDR3 has 17 amino acids. Only CDR3 DNA is held: 51 bases, read in frame from base 1.